One and the same sample provided the 22 T cell receptor beta chains below, sequenced in a study of molecular identifiers for immune sequencing clone quantification. TCRdb passed the PCR reads through MiXCR, listing each CDR3 protein once. The profile shows 250,000 to 350,000 distinct CDR3 sequences, roughly a fifth of them singletons. Sequenced sample: naive CD8+ T cells from blood, with Jurkat cell RNA spiked in. Subset described: FACS-sorted CD8+CD4-CCR7+CD45RA+ naive T cells. The receptors come from a human donor in good health. Some libraries in this study had Jurkat cell RNA spiked in.

This clonotype was detected only a few times. This rearrangement joins TRBV12-3 or TRBV12-4 to TRBJ1-5; TRBD1 might be the D (6 bases). This CDR3 comprises 14 residues. V shed 6 bases and J shed 0 bases, with 9 bases lying between them. In DNA form, the CDR3 reads TGTGCCAGCAGATCAGGGGTTAGCAATCAGCCCCAGCATTTT. This gives the protein CASRSGVSNQPQHF.

Comments on this clonotype: A read error may explain this, as a much larger clone is one base away. The chain uses TRBV29-1 and TRBJ2-7; TRBD2 matches at 11 bases. Looked up from germline, CDR1 is SQVTM and CDR2 is ANQGSEA. This CDR3 region has 16 residues. The V and J ends lost 7 bases and 4 bases, in that order; junction bases with no gene match: 15. CDR3 residues: CSATASGRKGLYEQYF. In DNA form, the CDR3 reads TGCAGCGCCACGGCTAGCGGGAGGAAAGGGTTGTACGAGCAGTACTTC.

This clonotype was seen a few times. The gene calls are TRBV7-9 and TRBJ2-7; D is perhaps TRBD2 (6 bases). The CDR3 has 13 amino acids. Germline loops: CDR1 SEHNR, CDR2 FQNEAQ (reference sequence). Trimming shortened V by 6 bases and J by 5 bases, and 14 bases separated the two germline ends. This chain's CDR3 is CASRGGLTHEQYF. CDR3 bases: TGTGCCAGCAGAGGAGGGTTAACCCACGAGCAGTACTTC.

The rearrangement uses TRBV2 and TRBJ2-1, with D tentatively TRBD2 (6 bases). The CDR3 spans 15 residues. Germline CDR1 and CDR2: SNHLY and FYNNEI. V lost 8 bases and J lost 4, with 18 bases in between. The chain's CDR3 is CASVIRDSLYNEQFF. The CDR3 DNA follows: TGTGCCAGCGTGATCCGGGACTCTCTATACAATGAGCAGTTCTTC.

This CDR3 reads CASSEYGGTHNTDTQYF. The CDR3 bases are TGTGCCAGCAGTGAATATGGAGGGACTCATAACACAGATACGCAGTATTTT. This chain joins TRBV25-1 and TRBJ2-3, with D possibly TRBD2 on 6 matching bases. In germline, CDR1 is MGHDK, CDR2 SYGVNS. The CDR3 extends over 17 amino acids. V was trimmed by 0 bases and J by 2 bases, leaving 15 bases between them.

This clonotype was recorded at least ten times. The chain recombines TRBV12-3 or TRBV12-4 with TRBJ2-6; 9 positions agree with TRBD1. This CDR3 spans 21 amino acids. V was pared by 3 bases and J by 0 bases, with 15 bases of the junction left unmatched. This CDR3 reads CASSFYSWDRDFPSGANVLTF. CDR3 nucleotide sequence: TGTGCCAGCAGTTTTTACTCCTGGGACAGGGATTTTCCCTCTGGGGCCAACGTCCTGACTTTC.

This clonotype has at least ten counts. V usage is TRBV20-1 and J usage is TRBJ2-7; D possibly corresponds to TRBD2 (5 bases). Deletions cut 6 bases from V and 3 bases from J, with 18 bases between. In germline, CDR1 is DFQATT, CDR2 SNEGSKA (reference sequence). CDR3 size: 14 residues. The CDR3 region is CSAISEEAVYEQYF. CDR3 bases: TGCAGTGCCATTAGCGAAGAGGCGGTCTACGAGCAGTACTTC.

In its sample, this clonotype was seen a few times. The chain employs TRBV16 and TRBJ2-1, with no clear D. With 8 bases removed from V and 1 base from J, the gap between germline ends came to 18 bases. The CDR3 contains 16 residues. Per germline, CDR1 KGHSY and CDR2 FQNENV. The CDR3: CASALSRPSSYNEQFF. In DNA form, the CDR3 reads TGTGCCAGCGCCTTATCAAGGCCCAGTTCCTACAATGAGCAGTTCTTC.

This clonotype was recorded at least ten times. This chain links TRBV7-6 with TRBJ1-2; 9 nucleotides agree with TRBD1. Trimming took 5 bases from V and 3 from J; bases not matched to a gene: 4. CDR1 is SGHVS, CDR2 FNYEAQ, per germline. The CDR3 contains 14 residues. The chain's CDR3 is CASSLTGGDYGYTF. Here the CDR3 DNA reads TGTGCCAGCAGCCTCACAGGGGGCGACTATGGCTACACCTTC.

This clonotype turned up a few times. CDR3 sequence: CAIRGTDGRTDTQYF. In DNA, the CDR3 is TGTGCCATCAGGGGGACAGATGGGAGGACAGATACGCAGTATTTT. The chain joins TRBV10-3 to TRBJ2-3; possibly TRBD1 for D (7 bases). The CDR3 extends over 15 amino acids. V was clipped by 6 bases and J by 3 bases, with 16 bases between them. Per the germline V gene, CDR1 is ENHRY and CDR2 is SYGVKD.

Notes on this clonotype: A read error may explain this, as a much larger clone is one base away. V gene TRBV9 combines with J gene TRBJ2-7; TRBD2 matches 7 bases. CDR1 and CDR2 from the germline V gene are SGDLS and YYNGEE. There are 13 residues in the CDR3. CDR3 loop: CAGSGELPYEQYF. Written as DNA, the CDR3 is TGTGCCGGCAGCGGGGAACTCCCCTACGAGCAGTACTTC.

This clonotype was detected ten times or more. The chain couples TRBV5-4 to TRBJ1-4; D might be TRBD1 (6 bases). The V gene's germline CDR1 is SGHNT and CDR2 YYREEE (reference sequence). V was shortened by 2 bases and J by 5 bases, with 13 bases between the two germline ends. The length of the CDR3 is 15 residues. The CDR3 nucleotides are TGTGCCAGCAGCTTCTATGGAACAGGGAATGAAAAACTGTTTTTT. Its translation is CASSFYGTGNEKLFF.

A remark on this clonotype: The junction differs from germline at one of its ends, possibly a read error. V and J are TRBV19 and TRBJ2-7; possible D gene TRBD1, 5 bases. The germline V gene has CDR1 LNHDA and CDR2 SQIVND (reference sequence). There are 13 residues in the CDR3. The CDR3 DNA reads TGTGCCAGTAGCCCAGGGATATCCTACGTGCAGTACTTC. As protein: CASSPGISYVQYF.

In its sample, this clonotype was seen many times. This chain joins TRBV4-3 and TRBJ1-6; D gene uncertain. V lost 4 bases, J lost 7 bases, and 14 bases lay in between. This CDR3 is 15 amino acids long. Germline V gene lookup returns CDR1 LGHNA and CDR2 YSLEER. CDR3 sequence: CASSRGGRGNSPLHF. CDR3 coding DNA: TGCGCCAGCAGCCGTGGTGGTCGTGGGAATTCACCCCTCCACTTT.

This clonotype came up many times. The genes are TRBV28 and TRBJ2-1; tentatively, D is TRBD1 or TRBD2 (5 bases each). The CDR3 consists of 15 residues. The germline CDR1 and CDR2 sequences are MDHEN and SYDVKM. The ends were cut back, 1 base at V and 8 bases at J, with 15 bases in the middle. The CDR3 sequence: CASSLLGVLGDEQFF. CDR3 DNA sequence: TGTGCCAGCAGTTTATTGGGGGTTTTAGGGGATGAGCAGTTCTTC.

This clonotype was seen many times. J is TRBJ1-4 and V is TRBV13; 8 nucleotides line up with TRBD1. The germline gives CDR1 PRHDT, CDR2 FYEKMQ (reference sequence). There are 12 residues in the CDR3. With 5 bases clipped from V and 8 bases from J, the junction kept 1 base outside the gene matches. The CDR3 bases are TGTGCCAGCAGCCGGGACAGGGAAAAACTGTTTTTT. It specifies CASSRDREKLFF.

This clonotype showed up many times. V is TRBV9 and J is TRBJ2-7; D is perhaps TRBD1 (6 bases). V lost 3 bases to trimming and J lost 2 bases, with 12 bases between them. Germline lookup yields CDR1 SGDLS and CDR2 YYNGEE. CDR3 size: 14 residues. CDR3 coding DNA: TGTGCCAGCAGCGCAAACCGGGACACCTACGAGCAGTACTTC. Amino acids: CASSANRDTYEQYF.

In its sample, this clonotype was seen a few times. The chain is built from TRBV12-3 or TRBV12-4 and TRBJ2-5; D perhaps matches TRBD2 (5 bases). This CDR3 spans 18 amino acids. V was pared by 4 bases and J by 0 bases, with 21 bases between. The CDR3 nucleotides read TGTGCCAGCAGTTCCTTGGGATTCGGAGGCCCGTACCAAGAGACCCAGTACTTC. It specifies CASSSLGFGGPYQETQYF.

V is TRBV19 and J is TRBJ2-6, with TRBD1 as a possible D gene (6 bases). V was trimmed by 1 base and J by 0 bases, leaving 13 bases between them. Germline CDR1 reads LNHDA; CDR2 reads SQIVND (reference sequence). CDR3 size: 18 residues. CDR3 residues: CASSIGQEPFSGANVLTF. In DNA, the CDR3 is TGTGCCAGTAGTATAGGACAGGAGCCTTTCTCTGGGGCCAACGTCCTGACTTTC.

The CDR3 sequence: CASSSDYRMNTEAFF. Here the CDR3 DNA reads TGTGCCAGCAGCTCGGATTACAGAATGAACACTGAAGCTTTCTTT. The V and J genes are TRBV11-2 and TRBJ1-1; D ambiguous. The ends were cut back, 4 bases at V and 0 bases at J, with 12 bases in the middle. The length of the CDR3 is 15 residues. Germline CDR1 SGHAT, CDR2 FQNNGV.

This clonotype showed up many times. The chain links TRBV11-2 to TRBJ2-3; 8 nucleotides match TRBD2. Germline CDR1 reads SGHAT; CDR2 reads FQNNGV. The CDR3 consists of 17 residues. V lost 5 bases to trimming and J lost 1 base; unmatched junction nucleotides: 11. The CDR3 DNA sequence: TGTGCCAGCAGCAAAGGCACGGGGGGGCGCGGCACAGATACGCAGTATTTT. This translates into CASSKGTGGRGTDTQYF. The whole variable domain, filled in from reference TRBV11-2 and TRBJ2-3, reads EAGVAQSPRYKIIEKRQSVAFWCNPISGHATLYWYQQILGQGPKLLIQFQNNGVVDDSQLPKDRFSAERLKGVDSTLKIQPAKLEDSAVYLCASSKGTGGRGTDTQYFGPGTRLTVL.

This clonotype was observed at least ten times. The chain carries TRBV5-4 and TRBJ2-2, with D perhaps matching TRBD1 (5 bases). The CDR3 is 13 residues long. V was cut by 5 bases and J by 3 bases, with 8 bases left in between. CDR1 is SGHNT, CDR2 YYREEE, per germline (reference sequence). CDR3 in amino acids: CASRKTDTGELFF. The CDR3 region has the DNA TGTGCCAGCAGGAAGACAGACACCGGGGAGCTGTTTTTT.